Below, 7 T cell receptor beta chains from the same sample are listed, as sequenced in a study of shared clonotypes between healthy human individuals (dated by TCRdb to about 2020). CD8 naive samples were obtained by positive selection for CCR7 among CD45RO-negative cells, yielding a CD45RA+CCR7+ population from which TemRA cells were excluded. Preparation of the library involved the immunoSEQ multiplex PCR assay. TCRdb took this table from immuneACCESS and kept in-frame rearrangements with V and J called. Such tables lack part of the clones; where checked against another copy, unresolved V genes explain under half of the gap, and the rest is unexplained. Recorded for this sample are about 2.1 million clones; about 93% of them occurred a single time. The top ten clones comprise under 2% of the sample. The sequenced sample consisted of naive CD8+ T cells from PBMCs. The cell subset or site label corresponds to: CD45RA+CCR7+. Receptors were obtained from a man younger than 35 in good health. Some clones in this sample may be carry-over from other donors' samples.

The chain employs TRBV6-6 and TRBJ1-4, with D perhaps matching TRBD1 (6 bases). CDR3 length equals 14 residues. Germline CDR1 MNHNY, CDR2 SVGAGI (reference sequence). With 6 bases removed from V and 4 bases from J, the gap between germline ends came to 12 bases. The CDR3 nucleotides are TGTGCCAGCAGCAGTACAGGGATTAATGAAAAACTGTTTTTT. Translated, it gives CASSSTGINEKLFF.

The DNA of the CDR3 is TGTGCCAGCAGCGCCCTAGCGGGAGGGCTTGTAGATACGCAGTATTTT. Its translation: CASSALAGGLVDTQYF. This chain joins TRBV2 and TRBJ2-3; 12 bases match TRBD2. Germline V gene data show CDR1 as SNHLY and CDR2 as FYNNEI. Unmatched junction bases numbered 9, after V lost 6 bases and J lost 5 bases. The CDR3 covers 16 residues.

This clone is a singleton in its sample. V is TRBV27 and J is TRBJ2-7, with TRBD2 identical over 10 bases. From germline, CDR1 is MNHEY and CDR2 SMNVEV (reference sequence). V dropped 2 bases and J dropped 6; count of bases not matched to a gene: 10. This CDR3 is 16 amino acids long. DNA for the CDR3: TGTGCCAGCAGTTTAGAGGCCGGGACTAGCGTTGTCGAGCAGTACTTC. Protein sequence: CASSLEAGTSVVEQYF.

This clone has only one observation. The CDR3 coding sequence is TGTGCCAGCAGGCATAGCGGGAGTGGCTCCAATGAGCAGTTCTTC. It is translated as CASRHSGSGSNEQFF. The chain joins TRBV9 to TRBJ2-1; TRBD2 matches 9 bases. V was pared by 5 bases and J by 6 bases, with 9 bases of the junction left unmatched. The length of the CDR3 is 15 residues. Germline assignment: CDR1 SGDLS and CDR2 YYNGEE.

The chain has TRBV6-1 and TRBJ2-1; TRBD2 matches 11 bases. J gave up 9 bases and V 2 bases, and 9 bases lay outside the gene matches. The V gene's germline CDR1 is MNHNS and CDR2 SASEGT. This CDR3 region has 16 residues. In DNA form, the CDR3 reads TGTGCCAGCAGTGAACCGACTAGCGGGATTCTCGCTGAGCAGTTCTTC. Translated, it gives CASSEPTSGILAEQFF.

V is TRBV4-1 and J is TRBJ2-1, with D perhaps matching TRBD2 (6 bases). Germline CDR1 is MGHRA and CDR2 is YSYEKL. The V end lost 5 bases, the J end lost 5 bases, and 13 bases lay between the germline ends. The CDR3 runs 14 residues. CDR3: CASSSGTLNNEQFF. CDR3 DNA sequence: TGCGCCAGCAGCTCCGGGACTCTAAACAATGAGCAGTTCTTC.

The sample holds one count of this clone. The rearrangement joins TRBV7-9 to TRBJ1-5; 9 nucleotides agree with TRBD1. Germline-derived CDR1 and CDR2 are SEHNR and FQNEAQ (reference sequence). With 4 bases clipped from V and 14 bases from J, the junction kept 6 bases outside the gene matches. The CDR3 length is 12 residues. This chain's CDR3 is CASSSDRGVEHF. In DNA, the CDR3 is TGTGCCAGCAGCTCGGACAGGGGCGTCGAGCATTTT.